Listed here is a single TCR beta chain. Some clones are missing from TCRdb's copy, which holds only in-frame ones; the method was immunoSEQ multiplex PCR. Among about 2.2 million clones, roughly 93% were seen once, and the ten largest hold more than 1.5%. The sample belongs to a study of shared clonotypes between healthy human individuals. V trimming: 1 base; J trimming: 1 base; junction bases outside the gene matches: 2. CDR1 SEHNR and CDR2 FQNEAQ come from the germline V gene (reference sequence). The CDR3 length is 15 residues. Only CD45RO-negative cells positively selected for CCR7 counted as naive CD8 cells, so terminally differentiated effector memory CD45RA+ cells were excluded.

The V gene is TRBV7-9, the J gene TRBJ1-1; TRBD1 agrees at 8 bases. The sample taken for sequencing was naive CD8+ T cells from PBMCs. This clonotype was obtained from a young man in good health. Some clones in this sample may be carry-over from other donors' samples. The CDR3 here is CASSLGTGRNTEAFF. For the CDR3, the DNA is TGTGCCAGCAGCTTAGGGACAGGGCGGAACACTGAAGCTTTCTTT. Together with reference TRBV7-9 and TRBJ1-1, the CDR3 gives the full variable domain: DTGVSQNPRHKITKRGQNVTFRCDPISEHNRLYWYRQTLGQGPEFLTYFQNEAQLEKSRLLSDRFSAERPKGSFSTLEIQRTEQGDSAMYLCASSLGTGRNTEAFFGQGTRLTVV.